A selection of T cell receptor beta chains follows, all from one sample in a study of Graves' ophthalmopathy and Graves' hyperthyroidism. TCRdb reprocessed the multiplex PCR reads via MiXCR and lists one record per CDR3 protein. The sample contains about 400,000 distinct CDR3 sequences, 15% to 20% of which appear only once. Sample: peripheral blood. All receptors come from a woman between 18 and 30 years old with Graves' ophthalmopathy. Both conserved end residues are part of each CDR3. The order of the fields is clone size, D gene, J gene, V gene, CDR3 protein, CDR3 DNA. D genes are given only for firm matches. Not every row has a clone size; where given, it reads once, few, many or a size class.

many,-,TRBJ1-5,TRBV6-1,CASSESFRTRKPQHF,TGTGCCAGCAGTGAATCTTTTCGGACGCGAAAGCCCCAGCATTTT
-,-,TRBJ1-1,TRBV28,CASSSRAMSTEAFF,TGTGCCAGCAGTTCGAGGGCCATGAGCACTGAAGCTTTCTTT
many,TRBD2,TRBJ2-7,TRBV9,CASSVSSGGSYEQYF,TGTGCCAGCAGCGTGTCTAGCGGGGGCTCCTACGAGCAGTACTTC
few,-,TRBJ2-5,TRBV6-5,CASSYSGAAQETQYF,TGTGCCAGCAGTTACTCTGGAGCGGCCCAAGAGACCCAGTACTTC
many,-,TRBJ2-4,TRBV9,CASSGGWLVPIQYF,TGTGCCAGCAGCGGTGGTTGGCTAGTCCCCATTCAGTACTTC
many,-,TRBJ1-6,TRBV7-2,CASSLGAGASPLHF,TGTGCCAGCAGCTTAGGGGCAGGGGCTTCACCCCTCCACTTT
many,TRBD2,TRBJ2-7,TRBV20-1,CSATTSGGAYEQYF,TGCAGTGCAACCACTAGCGGGGGAGCCTACGAGCAGTACTTC
many,-,TRBJ2-5,TRBV5-6,CASSRSSRGTQYF,TGTGCCAGCAGCCGGTCCTCACGAGGGACCCAGTACTTC
-,-,TRBJ1-5,TRBV6-1,CASSGEQPQHF,TGTGCCAGCAGTGGAGAACAGCCCCAGCATTTT
many,TRBD2,TRBJ2-7,TRBV18,CASSPEMAGVGEQYF,TGTGCCAGCTCACCGGAGATGGCGGGAGTGGGAGAGCAGTACTTC
-,TRBD2,TRBJ2-5,TRBV6-1,CASSISLTSGGQETQYF,TGTGCCAGCAGTATCTCATTGACTAGCGGGGGCCAAGAGACCCAGTACTTC
many,-,TRBJ2-5,TRBV29-1,CSVAMVQETQYF,TGCAGCGTTGCGATGGTCCAAGAGACCCAGTACTTC
many,-,TRBJ1-3,TRBV28,CASSFITTTVSGNTIYF,TGTGCCAGCAGTTTTATTACAACGACAGTCTCTGGAAACACCATATATTTT
many,-,TRBJ2-2,TRBV9,CASSPYPMGELFF,TGTGCCAGCAGCCCCTACCCCATGGGGGAGCTGTTTTTT
many,-,TRBJ2-7,TRBV9,CASSADTFPYEQYF,TGTGCCAGCAGCGCTGACACCTTCCCCTACGAGCAGTACTTC
-,-,TRBJ2-7,TRBV6-5,CASSYSKSGVEQYF,TGTGCCAGCAGTTACTCGAAATCCGGGGTCGAGCAGTACTTC
-,-,TRBJ1-6,TRBV6-1,CASGTSGPYNSPLHF,TGTGCCAGCGGCACTTCGGGGCCCTATAATTCACCCCTCCACTTT
many,TRBD1,TRBJ2-7,TRBV6-5,CASSPGTGGTRSYEQYF,TGTGCCAGCAGTCCCGGGACAGGGGGGACTCGATCCTACGAGCAGTACTTC
many,TRBD1,TRBJ1-2,TRBV7-2,CASSGRDRGNYGYTF,TGTGCCAGCAGCGGACGGGACAGGGGAAACTATGGCTACACCTTC
many,-,TRBJ1-3,TRBV29-1,CSVVGADTIYF,TGCAGCGTTGTAGGGGCGGACACCATATATTTT
-,TRBD2,TRBJ2-4,TRBV30,CARSGGVGSRNIQYF,TGTGCCCGGAGTGGGGGGGTTGGCAGTCGAAACATTCAGTACTTC
many,-,TRBJ2-5,TRBV6-5,CAGGTGVWETQYF,TGTGCCGGGGGGACGGGGGTATGGGAGACCCAGTACTTC
many,TRBD2,TRBJ2-7,TRBV4-3,CASSQGPSGKYEQYF,TGCGCCAGCAGCCAAGGTCCTAGCGGGAAGTACGAGCAGTACTTC
many,-,TRBJ2-2,TRBV28,CASSFSSENTGELFF,TGTGCCAGCAGTTTTTCCAGCGAGAACACCGGGGAGCTGTTTTTT
many,TRBD1,TRBJ1-1,TRBV5-1,CASSLVGTGTDTEAFF,TGCGCCAGCAGCTTGGTCGGGACAGGGACGGACACTGAAGCTTTCTTT
many,-,TRBJ1-5,TRBV6-1,CASSEARVSGNQPQHF,TGTGCCAGCAGTGAAGCGAGGGTGAGTGGCAATCAGCCCCAGCATTTT
many,TRBD1,TRBJ1-2,TRBV12-3/TRBV12-4,CASTPGTDSNYGYTF,TGTGCCAGCACCCCAGGGACAGATTCTAACTATGGCTACACCTTC
many,-,TRBJ2-2,TRBV12-3/TRBV12-4,CASSGTGRGTGELFF,TGTGCCAGCAGCGGAACAGGGAGGGGAACCGGGGAGCTGTTTTTT
many,TRBD1,TRBJ1-5,TRBV20-1,CSAEGQGFNQPQHF,TGCAGTGCCGAGGGACAGGGATTCAATCAGCCCCAGCATTTT
-,-,TRBJ1-2,TRBV12-3/TRBV12-4,CATRSSGPGTGGYTF,TGTGCCACCCGGAGCAGCGGTCCAGGGACCGGTGGCTACACCTTC
-,-,TRBJ1-1,TRBV6-1,CASSRVTEAFF,TGTGCCAGCAGCAGGGTCACTGAAGCTTTCTTT
-,TRBD1,TRBJ2-4,TRBV7-2,CASSSDWTGGAGGQYF,TGTGCCAGCAGCTCTGATTGGACAGGGGGCGCGGGTGGTCAGTACTTC
many,TRBD1,TRBJ2-5,TRBV19,CASSDRAPETQYF,TGTGCCAGCAGTGACAGGGCCCCGGAGACCCAGTACTTC
-,-,TRBJ1-5,TRBV2,CASSDQVGNQPQHF,TGTGCCAGCAGCGATCAGGTTGGCAATCAGCCCCAGCATTTT
many,TRBD2,TRBJ2-7,TRBV7-2,CASSLSGSREQYF,TGTGCCAGCAGCCTAAGCGGGAGCCGGGAGCAGTACTTC
many,-,TRBJ2-5,TRBV30,CAWSAVRGETQYF,TGTGCCTGGAGTGCAGTACGGGGAGAGACCCAGTACTTC
many,-,TRBJ1-1,TRBV6-1,CASRQTVMNTEAFF,TGTGCCAGCAGACAAACAGTGATGAACACTGAAGCTTTCTTT
many,-,TRBJ2-7,TRBV6-7,CASDREGCEQYF,TGTGCCAGCGACAGGGAGGGCTGCGAGCAGTACTTC
many,-,TRBJ1-1,TRBV6-5,CASRPADRPNTEAFF,TGTGCCAGCAGGCCCGCCGACAGGCCCAACACTGAAGCTTTCTTT
many,-,TRBJ1-5,TRBV6-2/TRBV6-3,CASSYRDRYQPQHF,TGTGCCAGCAGTTATCGCGACAGATATCAGCCCCAGCATTTT
many,TRBD2,TRBJ2-7,TRBV6-2/TRBV6-3,CASSGTSGRFYEQYF,TGTGCCAGCAGTGGAACTAGCGGGAGGTTCTACGAGCAGTACTTC
many,-,TRBJ2-7,TRBV30,CAWTQSPFAVDVGEQYF,TGTGCCTGGACCCAAAGTCCCTTCGCGGTCGACGTCGGCGAGCAGTACTTC
-,TRBD1,TRBJ1-2,TRBV28,CASIQTGRSNYGYTF,TGTGCCAGCATACAGACAGGGAGGTCTAACTATGGCTACACCTTC
many,TRBD1,TRBJ2-2,TRBV29-1,CSVEVRRDRYTGELFF,TGCAGCGTTGAAGTCAGACGGGACAGATACACCGGGGAGCTGTTTTTT
many,-,TRBJ1-1,TRBV7-9,CASSPPSYGEAFF,TGTGCCAGCAGCCCCCCTAGTTACGGGGAAGCTTTCTTT
-,-,TRBJ1-5,TRBV27,CASSLIGAAGNQPQHF,TGTGCCAGCAGTTTAATTGGGGCAGCCGGAAATCAGCCCCAGCATTTT
-,TRBD1,TRBJ2-7,TRBV6-5,CASSYTRTGLYEQYF,TGTGCCAGCAGTTATACCCGGACAGGTCTCTACGAGCAGTACTTC
many,-,TRBJ2-5,TRBV5-1,CASSPRYSYQETQYF,TGCGCCAGCAGCCCCAGATACTCGTACCAAGAGACCCAGTACTTC
many,-,TRBJ1-6,TRBV9,CASSVGHGGDSPLHF,TGTGCCAGCAGCGTTGGCCATGGGGGTGATTCACCCCTCCACTTT
few,-,TRBJ2-5,TRBV6-1,CASSQAGPGPGETQYF,TGTGCCAGCAGTCAAGCCGGACCGGGGCCTGGGGAGACCCAGTACTTC
many,-,TRBJ2-2,TRBV27,CASMALERWFTGELFF,TGTGCCAGCATGGCTCTTGAGAGGTGGTTCACCGGGGAGCTGTTTTTT
few,-,TRBJ1-6,TRBV25-1,CASTPTGGGSPLHF,TGTGCCAGCACCCCCACGGGTGGGGGATCACCCCTCCACTTT
many,-,TRBJ1-5,TRBV20-1,CSAAHGPDNQPQHF,TGCAGTGCTGCCCACGGGCCCGACAATCAGCCCCAGCATTTT
many,-,TRBJ2-4,TRBV6-2/TRBV6-3,CASSESSDGAKNIQYF,TGTGCCAGCAGTGAAAGCAGCGATGGAGCCAAAAACATTCAGTACTTC
-,-,TRBJ2-5,TRBV7-8,CASSLIDQETQYF,TGTGCCAGCAGCTTAATAGACCAAGAGACCCAGTACTTC
-,-,TRBJ2-7,TRBV30,CAWTGYGEQYF,TGTGCCTGGACAGGGTATGGCGAGCAGTACTTC
many,-,TRBJ1-5,TRBV30,CAWSKSGGQPQHF,TGTGCCTGGAGCAAGAGTGGAGGTCAGCCCCAGCATTTT